This entry describes one T cell receptor (beta chain). The data are from a study of technical replicates of blood from four donors. The CDR3 totals 15 residues. The V gene lost 3 bases and the J gene lost 4 bases, with 14 bases spanning the gap. CDR1 and CDR2 (germline): MNHNS, SASEGT. The assay was immunoSEQ multiplex PCR, and TCRdb's table has in-frame clones only and misses some. The sample gives fewer than 80,000 clones, around nine tenths of which show up once; around 4.8% is in the top ten. This chain links TRBV6-1 with TRBJ2-3; a possible D gene is TRBD2 (5 bases). This receptor was taken from a human donor in good health. Some clones in this sample may be carry-over from other donors' samples. Sequenced input: PBMCs. The CDR3 loop is CASSEAPARADTQYF. The CDR3 DNA is TGTGCCAGCAGTGAGGCCCCGGCGCGGGCAGATACGCAGTATTTT.